Given below is one T cell receptor (beta chain) in context. This record belongs to a study of blood T cell repertoires in COVID-19. Study-wide context: Collection of acute and convalescent COVID-19 samples took place in the United States, Italy and Spain. Nucleic acid was either cDNA or gDNA, and it came from T cells, B-cell-depleted T cells, or PBMCs.

In the original workflow: The authors estimated nucleated cell counts from reference gene primer amplification. Repertoires were generated with immunoSEQ multiplex PCR, while TCRdb's copy carries only in-frame clones and drops some. Clone size and the V and J calls come from that table; the DNA yielded D and trimming. The sample consists of about 140,000 clones, approximately 84% of them appearing once. The V and J ends lost 4 bases and 2 bases respectively, with 12 bases between them. Germline V gene data show CDR1 as LNHDA and CDR2 as SQIVND (reference sequence). The CDR3 runs to 15 residues. The specimen was peripheral blood. V gene TRBV19 combines with J gene TRBJ1-3; D gene uncertain. This clonotype was sampled from a human donor with acute or convalescent COVID-19. The donor label of this sample is uncertain. CDR3 in amino acids: CASSRLGGPGNTIYF. CDR3 DNA: TGTGCCAGTAGTAGGCTTGGAGGTCCTGGAAACACCATATATTTT.